The T cell receptor (beta chain) under discussion was sequenced for a study of cytomegalovirus exposure and HLA in healthy donors. Overall study results and limits: Upon later analysis, TCR association rates were observed to vary by HLA locus, being highest for DRB1 and lowest for HLA-C.

PCR primers comprised 60 Vbeta and 13 Jbeta primers. Assay used: immunoSEQ multiplex PCR; TCRdb lists only in-frame clones, some missing. The sample totals approximately 110,000 clones. V shed 4 bases and J shed 2 bases, with 9 bases lying between them. The CDR3 runs 13 residues. Germline V gene sequence: CDR1 SQVTM, CDR2 ANQGSEA. As to this clone: Its cognate antigen is unknown.

This receptor was taken from a man aged 35-49 years in good health and CMV-seropositive. The chain combines TRBV29-1 with TRBJ1-3; D is unresolved. The sequencing input was PBMCs. The CDR3 DNA reads as TGCAGCGTTGTAGGAGAGGCTGGAAACACCATATATTTT. It is translated as CSVVGEAGNTIYF.